Here is one T cell receptor beta chain with its context. Its antigen is not identified. This record comes from a study of cytomegalovirus exposure and HLA in healthy donors. It was with 60 Vbeta and 13 Jbeta primers that the PCR ran. Profiling relied on immunoSEQ multiplex PCR, and the TCRdb table lists in-frame clones only, not all of them. The repertoire holds roughly 110,000 clones, with around three quarters as singletons. The CDR3 extends over 13 amino acids. Trimming took off 5 bases at V and 2 bases at J, with 9 bases between the two ends. Germline V CDR1 and CDR2: LNHDA, SQIVND (reference sequence). Findings and caveats of the study: CMV antigen specificity was confirmed in vitro for a few CMV-associated chains.

This chain uses TRBV19 with TRBJ1-2, with D maybe TRBD1 (5 bases). Sequencing was carried out using PBMCs. This receptor was identified in a boy younger than 18 in good health and CMV-seronegative. CDR3: CASSPGLNYGYTF. The CDR3 DNA is TGTGCCAGTAGTCCGGGACTCAACTATGGCTACACCTTC.